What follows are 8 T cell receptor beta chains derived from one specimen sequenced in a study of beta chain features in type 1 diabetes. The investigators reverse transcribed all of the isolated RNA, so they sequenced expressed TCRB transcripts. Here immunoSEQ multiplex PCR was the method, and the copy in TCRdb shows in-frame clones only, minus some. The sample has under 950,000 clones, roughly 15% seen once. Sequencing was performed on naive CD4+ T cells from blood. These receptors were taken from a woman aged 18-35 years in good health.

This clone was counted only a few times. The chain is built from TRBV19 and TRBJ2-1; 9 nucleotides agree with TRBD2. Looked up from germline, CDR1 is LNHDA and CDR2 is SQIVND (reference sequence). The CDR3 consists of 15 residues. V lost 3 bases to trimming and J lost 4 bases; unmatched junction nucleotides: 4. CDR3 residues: CASSIAGGRYNEQFF. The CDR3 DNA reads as TGTGCCAGTAGTATTGCGGGAGGGAGATACAATGAGCAGTTCTTC.

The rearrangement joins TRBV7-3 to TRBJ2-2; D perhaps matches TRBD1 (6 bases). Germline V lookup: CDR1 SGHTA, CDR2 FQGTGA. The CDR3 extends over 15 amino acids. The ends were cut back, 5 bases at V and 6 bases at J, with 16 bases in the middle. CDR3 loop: CASSVQGRFPGELFF. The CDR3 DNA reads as TGTGCCAGCAGCGTACAGGGTCGGTTTCCCGGGGAGCTGTTTTTT. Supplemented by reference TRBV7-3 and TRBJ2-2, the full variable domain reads GAGVSQTPSNKVTEKGKYVELRCDPISGHTALYWYRQSLGQGPEFLIYFQGTGAADDSGLPNDRFFAVRPEGSVSTLKIQRTERGDSAVYLCASSVQGRFPGELFFGEGSRLTVL.

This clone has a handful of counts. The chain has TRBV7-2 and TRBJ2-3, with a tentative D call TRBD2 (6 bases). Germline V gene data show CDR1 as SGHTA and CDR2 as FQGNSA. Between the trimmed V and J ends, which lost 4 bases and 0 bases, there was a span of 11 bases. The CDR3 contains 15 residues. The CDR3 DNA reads TGTGCCAGCAGCTCCGGTAGCGGTAGCACAGATACGCAGTATTTT. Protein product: CASSSGSGSTDTQYF.

The CDR3 nucleotides read TGTGCCAGCAGTGAAGCAGGGTTCGACGAGCAGTACTTC. Its translation is CASSEAGFDEQYF. The chain joins TRBV2 to TRBJ2-7; D gene ambiguous. Germline CDR1 SNHLY, CDR2 FYNNEI. Trimming stripped 0 bases from V and 5 bases from J, with 8 bases between. The CDR3 contains 13 residues.

The CDR3 nucleotides are TGTGCCAGCAGCCTTTTTAAGGGAGACTACAATGAGCAGTTCTTC. It translates to CASSLFKGDYNEQFF. V is TRBV12-1 and J is TRBJ2-1; whether TRBD2, the table's D call, matches the DNA was not checked. TRBV12-1 is listed as a pseudogene. The CDR3 spans 15 residues.

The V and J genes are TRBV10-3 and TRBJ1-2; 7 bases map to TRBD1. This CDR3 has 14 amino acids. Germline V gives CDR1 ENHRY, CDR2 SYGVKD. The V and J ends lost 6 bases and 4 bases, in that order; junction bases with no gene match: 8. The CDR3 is CAIRGQAVPYGYTF. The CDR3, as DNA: TGTGCCATCAGAGGACAGGCTGTCCCCTATGGCTACACCTTC.

CDR3 region: CASSSRPNYGYTF. In DNA form, the CDR3 reads TGTGCCAGCAGTTCCCGACCAAACTATGGCTACACCTTC. V and J are TRBV27 and TRBJ1-2, with D hard to call. V lost 4 bases and J 2 bases, leaving 8 bases between the germline ends. In germline, CDR1 is MNHEY, CDR2 SMNVEV (reference sequence). The CDR3 loop spans 13 amino acids.

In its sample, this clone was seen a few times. The CDR3 loop reads CASSTNREGDIQYF. As DNA, the CDR3 is TGTGCCAGCAGTACAAACAGGGAGGGGGACATTCAGTACTTC. V gene TRBV6-6 combines with J gene TRBJ2-4; perhaps TRBD2 as D (7 bases). This CDR3 has 14 amino acids. CDR1 is MNHNY and CDR2 is SVGAGI in the germline V gene (reference sequence). Trimming removed 5 bases from V and 8 bases from J, with 16 bases in between.